The TCR beta chain under discussion was sequenced for a study of cytomegalovirus exposure and HLA in healthy donors (dated by TCRdb to 2015 to 2018). Notes on the research overall: In an earlier analysis of 550 to 750 of the donors, approximately 300 Gb of sequence data and 100 million or so unique TCR beta sequences from 180 million or so T cells were reported. Roughly 300 gigabases of sequencing data and approximately 80 million unique TCR sequences were included in an early release covering roughly 600 HLA-typed donors. Of the roughly 430 genotyped donors, about 80% fell in the genetic ancestry cluster associated with self-reported Caucasian donors. The study aimed to test whether signatures of past pathogen exposure could be identified by cataloging public T cell receptors. The study used immunosequencing to profile the T cell repertoires of hundreds of subjects and linked those repertoires to cytomegalovirus serostatus. In addition to the first cohort of 650 to 750 subjects, a separate validation cohort of over 90 different subjects was used. The study combined high-throughput TCR immunosequencing, statistical association of individual TCRs with disease status, and machine learning to predict cytomegalovirus infection status. In a later analysis, previously published TCR beta repertoires from several hundred donors were re-analyzed and high-resolution HLA genotyping was added so that TCR occurrence patterns could be studied. Rather than using new phenotypic data, the later analysis identified candidate immune exposures from TCR beta sequences and from how often those sequences occurred across donors. An earlier analysis of 587 of the donors applied high-throughput TCR beta sequencing to assess whether each TCR beta V gene segment acted as functional or pseudogenic. Donor age, sex, ethnicity and CMV serostatus were collected together with the repertoire data. Genome-wide SNP genotypes for about 65% of the roughly 670 donors were used in a later genetic analysis, which treated that subset as a discovery cohort. Every discovery cohort repertoire had been produced on one sequencing platform. Class I and class II HLA loci were covered by the typing at four-digit resolution. The number of typed donors differed by locus: roughly 620-630 for A, B, C, DRB1 and DQB1; approximately 520 for DQA1; roughly 600 for DPA1; and roughly 490 for DPB1. About 5 DR-DQ haplotypes were handled as single units for association and clustering, since linkage in the cohort was strong. On average, about 200,000 unique TCR beta nucleotide sequences were sequenced per donor among 398 genotyped donors of the cohort, with 15% to 20% of those sequences being non-productive. Paper-wide results and their limitations: A total of fewer than 200 TCR beta chains were listed by the study as associated with cytomegalovirus. Only TCR beta chains were sequenced in this cohort, and the absence of alpha or paired-chain data limited detectable features. In a later analysis, the rate of TCR association differed among HLA loci, with DRB1 alleles having the most associated TCRs and HLA-C alleles having the fewest. Immune exposure information for the cohort was limited to CMV serostatus. A later analysis reported that several top co-occurrence clusters appeared linked to parvovirus B19, influenza, CMV and Epstein-Barr virus. Across donors, most TCR sequences were observed very rarely, whereas some public TCRs were present in many individuals. An association between a missense DCLRE1C variant and V-gene and J-gene trimming of TCR beta chains was found in a later genetic analysis and replicated in an independent cohort. Because counts were too low, 15 to 20 rarely observed V segments, including chromosome 9 orphons, were left out of the earlier analysis of approximately 580 of the donors. It was suggested by the authors that the approach could potentially be generalized to other disease states and immunological phenotypes. A few of the identified cytomegalovirus-associated TCR beta chains were confirmed in vitro to be specific for cytomegalovirus antigens. An earlier analysis of approximately 570 of the donors showed that most TCR beta V segments appeared in productive rearrangements either about 87% or about 30% of the time, which broadly matched IMGT annotations. In a later analysis, HLA-associated TCR beta chains showed more clonal expansion and lower generation probabilities than non-associated chains that were equally common. At a false discovery rate of 0.05, a later analysis linked roughly 17,000 TCR beta sequences to specific HLA alleles. A cluster of highly shared sequence variants was judged likely to represent a technical artifact of the sequencing pipeline. A later genetic analysis reported fewer N-insertions in productive TCRs among donors in an Asian-associated ancestry cluster than the roughly 700-donor mean. In both the original and validation cohorts, the classifier was reported to diagnose cytomegalovirus status with high specificity and sensitivity. The 87-base-pair reads could not distinguish some IMGT-functional V segments, including TRBV6-2 and TRBV6-3, so those segments were excluded. The presence/absence analyses assumed that sequencing depth was roughly uniform across donors, and that assumption may not be true. HLA typing was unavailable for some donors at each locus, so association tests used only the typed subset. When HLA alleles, especially DR and DQ, strongly co-occurred, TCR associations were difficult to assign to individual alleles. A later analysis found that most CMV-associated TCR beta chains appeared HLA-restricted, with HLA associations seemingly driven largely by CMV exposure. A further reported finding was that TCR beta sequences accurately predicted the HLA-A and HLA-B alleles for most subjects in the first cohort. Linkage disequilibrium might explain the correlated functional status among segregating V segments, but an unknown experimental factor could not be excluded.

The CDR3 goes from the cysteine to the phenylalanine over 17 residues. Just the 51-base CDR3 DNA is kept, in frame starting at base 1. Germline trimming: 0 bases from V, 3 bases from J; junction bases outside gene matches: 6. The germline V gene gives CDR1 as SGHRS and CDR2 as YFSETQ. The library was made by the immunoSEQ multiplex PCR assay. For the multiplex PCR, a mixture combining 60 forward primers for TCR Vbeta segments and 13 reverse primers for TCR Jbeta segments was used. Amplification of the CDR3 region of rearranged TCR beta genes was performed with a multiplex PCR assay on genomic DNA. Amplified TCR beta libraries were sequenced as 87-base-pair reads on the Illumina HiSeq System. The original methods were these. A later analysis tallied around 82 million unique TCR beta chains across the 550 to 850 repertoires, and around 10 million of those chains were shared by two or more donors. Raw reads were error-corrected and collapsed into unique sequences with a nearest-neighbor algorithm that merged closely related sequences to remove PCR and sequencing errors. V, D and J gene segments were assigned by aligning CDR3 sequences to IMGT reference sequences. For a sequence to be retained, at least a six-nucleotide match to both a V gene segment and a J gene segment was required. A rearrangement counted as productive if the CDR3 had no stop codons and remained in frame with V and J, and every other rearrangement counted as non-productive. CDR3 was defined by IMGT convention, running from the second conserved V-encoded cysteine to the conserved J-encoded phenylalanine. The earlier analysis of more than 450 of the donors excluded sequences that lacked an unambiguous match to a single V gene segment. An earlier analysis of 500 to 700 of the donors classified V segments as functional when productive rearrangements were above 56.7% and as segregating when the standard deviation between donors was above 5%. To diagnose cytomegalovirus status from the catalog of TCR beta chain sequences, a statistical classification framework was built. In a later analysis, V and J genes were assigned by comparing TCR nucleotide sequences against IMGT/GENE-DB human TR gene sequences. In a later analysis, CDR3 sequences and most-parsimonious VDJ recombination scenarios were assigned using the TCRdist pipeline. In a later analysis, every TCR beta chain was defined by the combination of its CDR3 amino acid sequence and its V-gene family, and reads without a unique V-gene family were dropped. As a way to deal with suspected cross-contamination and a sequencing artifact, a later analysis dropped nearly 600 nucleotide sequences that were highly shared and had low generation probability. In a later analysis, a clonal expansion index was calculated for each public chain from normalized within-repertoire ranks of inferred template counts. A later analysis computed generation probabilities with a VDJ recombination model fitted to out-of-frame rearrangements, and checked the results against IGoR. In a later analysis, hypergeometric tests were used to score TCR-TCR, TCR-HLA and TCR-CMV co-occurrence, with a repertoire-size bias correction applied to TCR pairs. To estimate false discovery rates, a later analysis permuted the HLA or CMV assignments 20 times. A later analysis grouped co-occurring TCRs with DBSCAN, adding TCRdist sequence similarity when clustering within HLA-allele-positive subsets. Co-occurrence clustering excluded repertoires with fewer than 30,000 or more than 120,000 public chains, plus five with anomalous nucleotide sharing. The immuneACCESS repertoire file appears here via TCRdb, limited to in-frame rearrangements. These files lack a portion of the clones; in checked studies, under half of the deficit traces to unresolved V genes, and the cause of the others is not known. That table is the source of V, J and clone size, and D and trimming were worked out from the DNA. In all, the sample holds 100,000 to 120,000 clones, and 80% of those were seen once. The ten largest account for around 3.2% of the sample.

With regard to this clone: Its antigen has not been determined. Per-base qualities were not stored, and no clone one base away is much larger.

The cohort comprised 550 to 700 healthy bone marrow donors. At the time of sampling, all cohort members were nominally healthy, though unrecorded immune exposures were likely present. The donor was CMV seropositive and belonged to the group of 250 to 300 seropositive cohort members. A peripheral blood sample was provided by each donor, and peripheral blood mononuclear cells were used for TCR beta sequencing. Genomic DNA was extracted from the blood cell samples with the Qiagen DNeasy Blood Extraction Kit. The sequence was obtained from a woman aged 60-70 years in good health and CMV-seropositive. The sequence is built from TRBV5-1 and TRBJ2-5; 12 central bases correspond to TRBD2. Sequenced input: PBMCs. The DNA reads TGCGCCAGCAGCTTGGTGGCTAGCGGGAGGGCCGAAGAGACCCAGTACTTC. Translated, this is CASSLVASGRAEETQYF.